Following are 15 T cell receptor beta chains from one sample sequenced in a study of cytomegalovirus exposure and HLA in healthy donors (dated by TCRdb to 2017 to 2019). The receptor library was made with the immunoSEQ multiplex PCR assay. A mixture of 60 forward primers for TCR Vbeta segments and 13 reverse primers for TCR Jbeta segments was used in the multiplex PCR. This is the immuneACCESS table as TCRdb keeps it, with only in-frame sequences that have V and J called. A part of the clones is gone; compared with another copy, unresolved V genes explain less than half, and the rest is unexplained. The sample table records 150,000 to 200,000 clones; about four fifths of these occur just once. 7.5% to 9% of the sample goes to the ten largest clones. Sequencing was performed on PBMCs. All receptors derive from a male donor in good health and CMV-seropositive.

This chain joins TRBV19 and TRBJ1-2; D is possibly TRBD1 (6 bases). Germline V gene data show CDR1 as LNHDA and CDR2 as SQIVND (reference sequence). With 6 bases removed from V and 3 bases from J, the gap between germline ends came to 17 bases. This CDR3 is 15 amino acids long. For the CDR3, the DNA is TGTGCCAGTAGCCGGCGACAGGACGTAGACTATGGCTACACCTTC. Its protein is CASSRRQDVDYGYTF. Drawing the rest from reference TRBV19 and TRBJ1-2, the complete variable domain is DGGITQSPKYLFRKEGQNVTLSCEQNLNHDAMYWYRQDPGQGLRLIYYSQIVNDFQKGDIAEGYSVSREKKESFPLTVTSAQKNPTAFYLCASSRRQDVDYGYTFGSGTRLTVV.

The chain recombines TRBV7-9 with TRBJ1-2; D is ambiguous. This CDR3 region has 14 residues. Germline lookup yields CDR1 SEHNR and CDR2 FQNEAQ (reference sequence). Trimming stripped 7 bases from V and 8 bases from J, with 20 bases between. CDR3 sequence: CASNPPPGTRGYTF. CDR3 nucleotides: TGTGCCAGCAATCCCCCCCCCGGTACTAGGGGCTACACCTTC. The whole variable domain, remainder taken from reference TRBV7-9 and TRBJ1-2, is DTGVSQNPRHKITKRGQNVTFRCDPISEHNRLYWYRQTLGQGPEFLTYFQNEAQLEKSRLLSDRFSAERPKGSFSTLEIQRTEQGDSAMYLCASNPPPGTRGYTFGSGTRLTVV.

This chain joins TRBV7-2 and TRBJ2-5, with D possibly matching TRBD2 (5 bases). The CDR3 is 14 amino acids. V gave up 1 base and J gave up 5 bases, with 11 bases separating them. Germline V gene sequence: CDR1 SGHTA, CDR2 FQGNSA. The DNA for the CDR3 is TGTGCCAGCAGCTTAGAGGGCAGGAGGGAGACCCAGTACTTC. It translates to CASSLEGRRETQYF.

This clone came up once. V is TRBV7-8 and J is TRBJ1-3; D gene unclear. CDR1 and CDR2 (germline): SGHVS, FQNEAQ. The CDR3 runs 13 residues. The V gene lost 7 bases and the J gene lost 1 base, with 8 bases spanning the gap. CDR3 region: CASNTGSGNTIYF. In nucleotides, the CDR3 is TGTGCCAGCAACACGGGTTCTGGAAACACCATATATTTT.

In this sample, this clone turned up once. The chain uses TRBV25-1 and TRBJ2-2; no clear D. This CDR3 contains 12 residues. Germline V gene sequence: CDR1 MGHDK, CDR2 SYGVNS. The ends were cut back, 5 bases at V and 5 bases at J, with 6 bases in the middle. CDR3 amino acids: CASSFLTGELFF. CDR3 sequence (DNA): TGTGCCAGCAGTTTCCTGACCGGGGAGCTGTTTTTT.

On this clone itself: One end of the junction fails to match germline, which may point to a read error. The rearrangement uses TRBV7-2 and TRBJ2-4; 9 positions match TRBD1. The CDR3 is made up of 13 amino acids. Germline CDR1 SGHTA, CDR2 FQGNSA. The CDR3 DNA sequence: TGTGCCAGCCAACAGGGGGCCAAAAACAGTCAGTACTTC. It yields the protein CASQQGAKNSQYF.

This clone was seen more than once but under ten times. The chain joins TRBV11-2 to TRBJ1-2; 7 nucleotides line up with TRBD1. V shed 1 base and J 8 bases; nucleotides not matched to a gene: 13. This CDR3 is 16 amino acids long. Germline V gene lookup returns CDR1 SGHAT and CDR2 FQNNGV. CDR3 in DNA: TGTGCCAGCAGCTTAGGTAGCCAGGGGGGAAGGAGCGGCTACACCTTC. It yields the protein CASSLGSQGGRSGYTF. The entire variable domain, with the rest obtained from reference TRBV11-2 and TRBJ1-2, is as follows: EAGVAQSPRYKIIEKRQSVAFWCNPISGHATLYWYQQILGQGPKLLIQFQNNGVVDDSQLPKDRFSAERLKGVDSTLKIQPAKLEDSAVYLCASSLGSQGGRSGYTFGSGTRLTVV.

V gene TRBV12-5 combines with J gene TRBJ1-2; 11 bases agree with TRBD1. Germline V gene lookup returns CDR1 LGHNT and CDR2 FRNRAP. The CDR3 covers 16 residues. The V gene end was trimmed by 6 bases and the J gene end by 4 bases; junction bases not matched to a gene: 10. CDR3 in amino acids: CASGSADRGRSYGYTF. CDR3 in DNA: TGTGCTAGTGGCTCCGCGGACAGGGGGCGTTCCTATGGCTACACCTTC.

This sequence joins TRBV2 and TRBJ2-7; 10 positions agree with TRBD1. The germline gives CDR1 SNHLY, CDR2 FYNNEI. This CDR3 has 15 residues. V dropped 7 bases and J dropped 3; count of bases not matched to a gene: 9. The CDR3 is CASITGGDRGYEQYF. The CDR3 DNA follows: TGTGCCAGCATAACCGGAGGGGACAGGGGCTACGAGCAGTACTTC.

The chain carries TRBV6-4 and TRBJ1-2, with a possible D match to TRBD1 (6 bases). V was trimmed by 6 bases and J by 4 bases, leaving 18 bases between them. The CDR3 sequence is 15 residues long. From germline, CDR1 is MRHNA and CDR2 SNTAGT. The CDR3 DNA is TGTGCCAGCAGAAACGGACAGAGGGAAGGCTATGGCTACACCTTC. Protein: CASRNGQREGYGYTF.

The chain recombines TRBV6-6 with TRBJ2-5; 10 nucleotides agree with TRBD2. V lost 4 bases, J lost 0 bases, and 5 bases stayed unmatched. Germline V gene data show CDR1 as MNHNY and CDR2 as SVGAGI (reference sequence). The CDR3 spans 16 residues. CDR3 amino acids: CASSSTSGEYQETQYF. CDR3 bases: TGTGCCAGCAGTTCTACTAGCGGGGAGTACCAAGAGACCCAGTACTTC.

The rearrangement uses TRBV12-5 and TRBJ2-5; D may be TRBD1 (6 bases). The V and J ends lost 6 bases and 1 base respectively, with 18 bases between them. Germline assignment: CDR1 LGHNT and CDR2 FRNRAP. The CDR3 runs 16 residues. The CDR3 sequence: CASGISRGGVQETQYF. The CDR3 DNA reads TGTGCTAGTGGCATATCCAGGGGTGGGGTCCAAGAGACCCAGTACTTC.

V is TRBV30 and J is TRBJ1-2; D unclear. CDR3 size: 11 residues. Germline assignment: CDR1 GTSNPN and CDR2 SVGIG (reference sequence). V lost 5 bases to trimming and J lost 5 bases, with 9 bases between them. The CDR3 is CAWASGYGYTF. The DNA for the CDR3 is TGTGCCTGGGCGTCCGGGTATGGCTACACCTTC. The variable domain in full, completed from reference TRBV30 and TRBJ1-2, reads SQTIHQWPATLVQPVGSPLSLECTVEGTSNPNLYWYRQAAGRGLQLLFYSVGIGQISSEVPQNLSASRPQDRQFILSSKKLLLSDSGFYLCAWASGYGYTFGSGTRLTVV.

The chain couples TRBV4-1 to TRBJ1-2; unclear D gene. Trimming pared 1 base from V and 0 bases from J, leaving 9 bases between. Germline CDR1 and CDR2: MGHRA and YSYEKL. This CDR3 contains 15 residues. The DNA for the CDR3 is TGCGCCAGCAGCCAAGCGCAACTAACTAACTATGGCTACACCTTC. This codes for CASSQAQLTNYGYTF.

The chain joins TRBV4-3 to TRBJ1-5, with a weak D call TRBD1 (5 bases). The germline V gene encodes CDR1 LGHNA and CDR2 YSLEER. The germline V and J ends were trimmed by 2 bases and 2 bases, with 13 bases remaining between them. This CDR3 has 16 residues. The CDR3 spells CASSQSSDRRNQPQHF. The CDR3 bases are TGCGCCAGCAGCCAAAGTTCTGACAGACGCAATCAGCCCCAGCATTTT.